The rows below give T cell receptor beta chains drawn from one sample of a study of blood T cell repertoires in COVID-19. TCRdb's table, derived via immunoSEQ multiplex PCR, lists solely in-frame clones and lacks some. The sample lists 430,000 or so clones; 85% to 90% were seen once. Input material: PBMCs or T cells enriched from blood (not recorded which). The receptors stem from a woman aged 40 to 50 who had recovered from COVID-19. Each CDR3 is given with its conserved first and last residue. A D gene is named only where the DNA matches it firmly. Part of the rows lack a size; the others show once, few, many or a class for expanded clones.

D gene	clone size	J gene	V gene	CDR3 protein	CDR3 DNA
TRBD2	.	TRBJ2-6	TRBV5-4	CASDGGRAGSAGANVLTF	TGTGCCAGCGACGGCGGGAGGGCCGGCTCGGCTGGGGCCAACGTCCTGACTTTC
.	.	TRBJ1-2	TRBV5-5	CASSLATGTPAGYTF	TGTGCCAGCAGCTTGGCCACGGGGACTCCCGCGGGCTACACCTTC
.	.	TRBJ2-7	TRBV6-5	CASSRQFLYEQYF	TGTGCCAGCAGTCGACAGTTCCTCTACGAGCAGTACTTC
.	few	TRBJ2-1	TRBV11-2	CASSSSGNEQFF	TGTGCCAGCAGCTCATCAGGCAATGAGCAGTTCTTC
.	.	TRBJ1-6	TRBV3-1/TRBV3-2	CASSQYPDSSPLHF	TGTGCCAGCAGCCAATACCCCGACAGCTCACCCCTCCACTTT
.	.	TRBJ2-3	TRBV5-1	CASSAVRGLNTDTQYF	TGCGCCAGCAGCGCCGTCCGGGGTCTGAACACAGATACGCAGTATTTT
.	.	TRBJ1-1	TRBV5-6	CASSLIASYTEAFF	TGTGCCAGCAGCTTAATTGCGTCATACACTGAAGCTTTCTTT
.	.	TRBJ1-1	TRBV10-1	CAGDITPLQVAFF	TGCGCCGGAGATATAACACCATTACAGGTAGCTTTCTTT
.	.	TRBJ1-4	TRBV7-2	CASSYTGTEKLFF	TGTGCCAGCAGCTATACCGGGACAGAAAAACTGTTTTTT
TRBD1	.	TRBJ1-1	TRBV5-1	CASSQVPGQGNTEAFF	TGCGCCAGCAGCCAAGTCCCGGGACAGGGAAACACTGAAGCTTTCTTT
TRBD1	.	TRBJ1-1	TRBV15	CATSSGYGTGLVNTEAFF	TGTGCCACCAGCAGCGGATACGGGACAGGGCTTGTGAACACTGAAGCTTTCTTT
.	.	TRBJ1-1	TRBV4-3	CASSQDPQNTEAFF	TGCGCCAGCAGCCAAGATCCCCAGAACACTGAAGCTTTCTTT
TRBD2	.	TRBJ2-3	TRBV13	CASSLDPAGTLDTQYF	TGTGCCAGCAGCTTAGACCCAGCGGGAACTTTAGATACGCAGTATTTT
.	.	TRBJ1-5	TRBV7-9	CASSFADNQPQHF	TGTGCCAGCAGCTTCGCAGACAATCAGCCCCAGCATTTT
TRBD2	.	TRBJ2-1	TRBV5-4	CASRQRPQGSGGPSYNEQFF	TGTGCCAGCAGGCAACGTCCTCAGGGTTCGGGAGGGCCCTCCTACAATGAGCAGTTCTTC
.	.	TRBJ1-5	TRBV28	CASSFNPGQPQHF	TGTGCCAGCAGTTTTAACCCGGGACAGCCCCAGCATTTT
TRBD1	.	TRBJ2-4	TRBV6-2/TRBV6-3	CASSRSHGQGLAKNIQYF	TGTGCCAGCAGTCGCTCCCACGGACAGGGACTAGCCAAAAACATTCAGTACTTC
.	.	TRBJ1-5	TRBV6-5	CASSSTESNQPQHF	TGTGCCAGCAGTTCGACGGAGAGCAATCAGCCCCAGCATTTT
.	.	TRBJ1-2	TRBV4-2	CASSLLLADYGYTF	TGTGCCAGCAGCCTTCTCTTGGCGGACTATGGCTACACCTTC
TRBD1	.	TRBJ2-7	TRBV7-2	CASSRDRVPYEQYF	TGTGCCAGCAGCCGCGACAGGGTCCCCTACGAGCAGTACTTC
TRBD2	once	TRBJ2-1	TRBV7-2	CASSLVTSVGEQFF	TGTGCCAGCAGCTTAGTTACTAGCGTGGGTGAGCAGTTCTTC
TRBD2	.	TRBJ2-3	TRBV5-4	CASSETSGTGDTQYF	TGTGCCAGCAGCGAAACTAGCGGGACGGGAGATACGCAGTATTTT
TRBD1	.	TRBJ1-2	TRBV30	CALWTGQAYGYTF	TGTGCCCTATGGACAGGGCAGGCTTATGGCTACACCTTC
.	.	TRBJ1-1	TRBV3-1/TRBV3-2	CASSHMNTEAFF	TGTGCCAGCAGCCACATGAACACTGAAGCTTTCTTT
TRBD1	.	TRBJ2-7	TRBV19	CASRDRGTYEQYF	TGTGCCAGCCGGGACAGGGGGACGTACGAGCAGTACTTC
TRBD2	.	TRBJ2-7	TRBV20-1	CSASFLAGGRDEQYF	TGCAGTGCTAGTTTTTTGGCGGGAGGTCGGGACGAGCAGTACTTC
.	.	TRBJ1-2	TRBV19	CASSLEQGTYGYTF	TGTGCCAGTAGCCTCGAACAGGGAACCTATGGCTACACCTTC
.	.	TRBJ1-1	TRBV19	CASSIQVQGTEAFF	TGTGCCAGTAGTATCCAAGTCCAGGGGACTGAAGCTTTCTTT
TRBD1	.	TRBJ1-1	TRBV18	CASSPRTGEVSTEAFF	TGTGCCAGCTCACCCCGGACAGGGGAGGTTAGCACTGAAGCTTTCTTT
.	.	TRBJ2-1	TRBV27	CASSRGRPGSYNEQFF	TGTGCCAGCAGCCGTGGCCGTCCAGGGTCCTACAATGAGCAGTTCTTC
.	.	TRBJ2-7	TRBV12-3/TRBV12-4	CASSFGLQGEQYF	TGTGCCAGCAGTTTTGGGCTCCAGGGGGAGCAGTACTTC
.	.	TRBJ1-5	TRBV18	CASSPGLGSNQPQHF	TGTGCCAGCTCACCGGGGCTGGGAAGCAATCAGCCCCAGCATTTT
TRBD1	.	TRBJ2-5	TRBV29-1	CSVQGQGFGNQETQYF	TGCAGCGTACAGGGACAGGGTTTTGGAAACCAAGAGACCCAGTACTTC
.	.	TRBJ1-4	TRBV4-3	CASSQALATNEKLFF	TGCGCCAGCAGCCAAGCTCTTGCAACTAATGAAAAACTGTTTTTT
TRBD1	.	TRBJ1-4	TRBV9	CASSAGQVGKLFF	TGTGCCAGCAGCGCAGGACAGGTTGGAAAACTGTTTTTT
.	.	TRBJ1-1	TRBV5-1	CASSFQGPTEAFF	TGCGCCAGCAGCTTCCAGGGGCCCACTGAAGCTTTCTTT
TRBD1	.	TRBJ1-2	TRBV18	CASSPDLPGQANYGYTF	TGTGCCAGCTCACCAGACTTACCGGGACAGGCGAACTATGGCTACACCTTC
.	.	TRBJ2-5	TRBV30	CAWSTTGWQETQYF	TGTGCCTGGAGCACTACAGGGTGGCAAGAGACCCAGTACTTC
TRBD1	once	TRBJ2-6	TRBV18	CASSQTGGAGANVLTF	TGTGCCAGCTCACAAACAGGGGGCGCTGGGGCCAACGTCCTGACTTTC
.	.	TRBJ2-5	TRBV24-1	CATSDPSRLEQYF	TGTGCCACCAGTGACCCTTCCCGACTAGAACAGTACTTC
.	.	TRBJ1-5	TRBV6-5	CASSSRQDNQPQHF	TGTGCCAGCAGTTCCCGACAGGACAATCAGCCCCAGCATTTT
TRBD2	.	TRBJ2-1	TRBV14	CACGGGRDGYNEQFF	TGTGCCTGCGGGGGTGGGCGGGACGGCTACAATGAGCAGTTCTTC
TRBD2	.	TRBJ2-1	TRBV5-1	CASSLRAGEVNEQFF	TGCGCCAGCAGCTTACGGGCGGGAGAAGTAAATGAGCAGTTCTTC
.	.	TRBJ1-5	TRBV4-1	CASSQVGSSNQPQHF	TGCGCCAGCAGCCAAGTTGGCAGTAGCAATCAGCCCCAGCATTTT
TRBD1	.	TRBJ2-5	TRBV9	CASSGRDSQETQYF	TGTGCCAGCAGCGGCCGGGACAGCCAAGAGACCCAGTACTTC
TRBD1	.	TRBJ1-2	TRBV28	CASSSPGQGYGYTF	TGTGCCAGCAGTTCCCCCGGACAGGGCTATGGCTACACCTTC